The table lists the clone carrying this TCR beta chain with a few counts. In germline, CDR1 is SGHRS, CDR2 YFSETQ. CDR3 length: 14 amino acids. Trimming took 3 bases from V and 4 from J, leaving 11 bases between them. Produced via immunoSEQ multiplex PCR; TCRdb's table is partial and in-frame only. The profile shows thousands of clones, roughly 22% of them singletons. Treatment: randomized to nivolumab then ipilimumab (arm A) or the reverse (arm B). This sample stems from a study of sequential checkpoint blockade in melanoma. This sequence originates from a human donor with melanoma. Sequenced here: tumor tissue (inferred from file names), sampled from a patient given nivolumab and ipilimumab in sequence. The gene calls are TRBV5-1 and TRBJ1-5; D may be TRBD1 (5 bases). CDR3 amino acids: CASSSGTGNQPQHF. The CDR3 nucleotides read TGCGCCAGCAGCTCCGGGACTGGGAATCAGCCCCAGCATTTT.